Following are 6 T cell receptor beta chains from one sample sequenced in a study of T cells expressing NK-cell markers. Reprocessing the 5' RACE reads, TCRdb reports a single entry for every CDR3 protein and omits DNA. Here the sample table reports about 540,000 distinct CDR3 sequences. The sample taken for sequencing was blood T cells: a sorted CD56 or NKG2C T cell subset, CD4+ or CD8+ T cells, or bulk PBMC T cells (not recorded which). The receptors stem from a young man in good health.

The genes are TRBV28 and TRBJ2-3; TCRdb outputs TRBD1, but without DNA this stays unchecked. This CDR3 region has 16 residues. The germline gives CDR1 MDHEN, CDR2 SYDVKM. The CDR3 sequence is CASSPTGQGRTDTQYF.

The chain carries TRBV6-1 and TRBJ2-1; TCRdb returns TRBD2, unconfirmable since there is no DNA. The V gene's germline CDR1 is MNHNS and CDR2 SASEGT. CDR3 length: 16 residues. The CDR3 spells CASRRGWTAENNEQFF.

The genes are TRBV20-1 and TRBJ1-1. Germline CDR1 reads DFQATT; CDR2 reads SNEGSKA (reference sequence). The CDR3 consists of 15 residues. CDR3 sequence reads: CSARPIQRMNTEAFF.

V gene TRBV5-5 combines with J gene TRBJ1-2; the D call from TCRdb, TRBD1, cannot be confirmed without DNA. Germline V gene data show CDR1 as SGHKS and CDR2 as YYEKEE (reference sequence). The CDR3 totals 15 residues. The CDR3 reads CASSSGQGAPNGYTF.

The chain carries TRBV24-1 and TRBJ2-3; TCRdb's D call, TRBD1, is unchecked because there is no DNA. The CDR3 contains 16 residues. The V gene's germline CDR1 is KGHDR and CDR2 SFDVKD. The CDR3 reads CATSLTGQGNPDTQYF.

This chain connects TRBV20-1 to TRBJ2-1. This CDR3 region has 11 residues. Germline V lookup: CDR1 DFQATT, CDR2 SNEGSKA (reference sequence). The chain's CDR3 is CSALDRSEQFF.